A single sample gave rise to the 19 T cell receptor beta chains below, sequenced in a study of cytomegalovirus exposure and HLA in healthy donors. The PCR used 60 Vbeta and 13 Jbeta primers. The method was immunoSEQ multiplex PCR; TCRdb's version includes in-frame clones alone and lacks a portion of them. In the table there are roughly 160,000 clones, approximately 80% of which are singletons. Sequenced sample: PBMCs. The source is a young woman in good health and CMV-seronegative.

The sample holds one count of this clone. The CDR3 bases are TGCGCCAGCAGCCAAGCGGTTCATCAGCCCCAGCATTTT. Amino acids: CASSQAVHQPQHF. The rearrangement links TRBV4-1 to TRBJ1-5; D not certain. Germline V CDR1 and CDR2: MGHRA, YSYEKL. V lost 1 base and J lost 5, with 6 bases in between. The CDR3 has 13 amino acids.

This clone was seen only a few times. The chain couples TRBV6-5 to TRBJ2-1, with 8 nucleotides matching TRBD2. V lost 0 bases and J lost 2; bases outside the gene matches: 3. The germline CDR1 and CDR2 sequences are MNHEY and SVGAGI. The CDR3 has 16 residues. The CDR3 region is CASSYSAGETYNEQFF. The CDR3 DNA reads TGTGCCAGCAGTTACTCAGCGGGAGAAACCTACAATGAGCAGTTCTTC.

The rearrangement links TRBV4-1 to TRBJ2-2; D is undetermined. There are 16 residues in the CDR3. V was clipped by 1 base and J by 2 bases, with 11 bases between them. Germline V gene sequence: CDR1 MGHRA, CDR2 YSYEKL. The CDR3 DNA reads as TGCGCCAGCAGCCAAGTTCTGGGCCCTAACACCGGGGAGCTGTTTTTT. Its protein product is CASSQVLGPNTGELFF.

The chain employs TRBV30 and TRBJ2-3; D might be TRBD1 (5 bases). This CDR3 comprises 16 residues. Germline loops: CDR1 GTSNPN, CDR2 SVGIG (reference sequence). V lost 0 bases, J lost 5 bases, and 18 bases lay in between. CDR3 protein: CAWSVQAGTARDTQYF. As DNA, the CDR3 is TGTGCCTGGAGTGTACAGGCAGGCACAGCAAGAGATACGCAGTATTTT.

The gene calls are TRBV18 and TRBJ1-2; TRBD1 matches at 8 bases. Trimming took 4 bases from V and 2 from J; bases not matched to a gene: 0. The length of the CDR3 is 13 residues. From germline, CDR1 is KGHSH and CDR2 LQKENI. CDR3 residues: CASSRDRNYGYTF. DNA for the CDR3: TGTGCCAGCTCACGGGACAGGAACTATGGCTACACCTTC.

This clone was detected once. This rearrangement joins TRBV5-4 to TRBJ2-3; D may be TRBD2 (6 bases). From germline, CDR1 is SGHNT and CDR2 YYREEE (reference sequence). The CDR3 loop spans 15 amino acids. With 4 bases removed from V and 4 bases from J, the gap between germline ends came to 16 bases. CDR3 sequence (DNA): TGTGCCAGCAGCCCTGGGGGAGGCCGCGCAGATACGCAGTATTTT. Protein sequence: CASSPGGGRADTQYF.

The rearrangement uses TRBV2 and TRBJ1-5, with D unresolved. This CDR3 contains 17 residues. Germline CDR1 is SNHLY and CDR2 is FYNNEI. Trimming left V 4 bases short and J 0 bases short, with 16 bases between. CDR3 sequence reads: CASSVFVSEDSNQPQHF. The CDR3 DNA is TGTGCCAGCAGTGTTTTCGTGTCAGAAGATAGCAATCAGCCCCAGCATTTT.

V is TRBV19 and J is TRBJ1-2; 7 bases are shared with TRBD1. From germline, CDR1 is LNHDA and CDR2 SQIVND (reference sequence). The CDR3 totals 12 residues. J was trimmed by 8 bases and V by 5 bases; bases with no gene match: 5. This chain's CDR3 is CASSPTGSGYTF. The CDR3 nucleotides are TGTGCCAGTAGTCCGACAGGGAGCGGCTACACCTTC.

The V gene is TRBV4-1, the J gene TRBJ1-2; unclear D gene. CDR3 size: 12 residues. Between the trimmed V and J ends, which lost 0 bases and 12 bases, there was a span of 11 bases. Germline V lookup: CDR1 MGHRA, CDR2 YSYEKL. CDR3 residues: CASSQEGGRDTF. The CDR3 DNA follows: TGCGCCAGCAGCCAAGAGGGAGGACGGGACACCTTC.

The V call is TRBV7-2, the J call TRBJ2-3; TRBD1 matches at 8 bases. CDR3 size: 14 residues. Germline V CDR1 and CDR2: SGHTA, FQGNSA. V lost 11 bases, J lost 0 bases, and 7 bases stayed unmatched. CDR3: CAGRDRGSTDTQYF. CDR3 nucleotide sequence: TGTGCCGGAAGAGACAGGGGTAGCACAGATACGCAGTATTTT.

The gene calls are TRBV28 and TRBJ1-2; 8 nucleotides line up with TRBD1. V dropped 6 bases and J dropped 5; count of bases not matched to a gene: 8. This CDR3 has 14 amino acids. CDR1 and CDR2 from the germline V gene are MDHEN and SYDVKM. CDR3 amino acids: CASRPPGTGYGYTF. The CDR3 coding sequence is TGTGCCAGCAGGCCGCCCGGGACAGGTTATGGCTACACCTTC.

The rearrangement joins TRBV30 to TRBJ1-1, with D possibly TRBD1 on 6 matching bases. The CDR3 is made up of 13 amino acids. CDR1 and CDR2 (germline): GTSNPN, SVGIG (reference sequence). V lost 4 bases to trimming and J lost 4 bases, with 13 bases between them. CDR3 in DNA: TGTGCCTGGAAAAGGGGGTGGACCACTGAAGCTTTCTTT. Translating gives CAWKRGWTTEAFF.

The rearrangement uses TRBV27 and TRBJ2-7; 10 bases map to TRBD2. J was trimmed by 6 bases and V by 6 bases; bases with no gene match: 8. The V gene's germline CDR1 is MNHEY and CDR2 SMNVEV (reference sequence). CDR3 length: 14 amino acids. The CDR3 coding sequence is TGTGCCAGCAGAGAGCGGGAGGGCACACGCGAGCAGTACTTC. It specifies CASREREGTREQYF.

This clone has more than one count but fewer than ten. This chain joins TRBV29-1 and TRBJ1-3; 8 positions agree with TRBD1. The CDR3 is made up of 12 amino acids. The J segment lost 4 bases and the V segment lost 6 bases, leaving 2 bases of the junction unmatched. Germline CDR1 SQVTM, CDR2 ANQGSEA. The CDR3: CSVNRGGNTIYF. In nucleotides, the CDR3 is TGCAGCGTAAACAGGGGGGGAAACACCATATATTTT.

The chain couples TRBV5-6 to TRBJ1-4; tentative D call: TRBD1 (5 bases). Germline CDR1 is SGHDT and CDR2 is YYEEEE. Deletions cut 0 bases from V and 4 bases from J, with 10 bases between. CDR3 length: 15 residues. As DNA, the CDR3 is TGTGCCAGCAGCTTGGAACAGGCTCTTAATGAAAAACTGTTTTTT. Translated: CASSLEQALNEKLFF.

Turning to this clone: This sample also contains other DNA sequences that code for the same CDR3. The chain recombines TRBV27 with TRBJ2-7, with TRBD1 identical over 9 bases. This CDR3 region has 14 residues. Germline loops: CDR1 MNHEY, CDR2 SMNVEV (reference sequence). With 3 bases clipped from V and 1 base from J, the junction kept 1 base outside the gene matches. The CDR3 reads CASSFGQGSYEQYF. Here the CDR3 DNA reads TGTGCCAGCAGTTTCGGACAGGGGTCCTACGAGCAGTACTTC.

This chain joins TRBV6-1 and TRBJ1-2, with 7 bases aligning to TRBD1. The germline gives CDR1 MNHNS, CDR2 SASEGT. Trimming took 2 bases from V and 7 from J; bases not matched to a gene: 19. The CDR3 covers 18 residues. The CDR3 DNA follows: TGTGCCAGCAGTGAAAGGGGGCTTCAGGCAGGGGGTGTTTCTGGCTACACCTTC. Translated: CASSERGLQAGGVSGYTF.

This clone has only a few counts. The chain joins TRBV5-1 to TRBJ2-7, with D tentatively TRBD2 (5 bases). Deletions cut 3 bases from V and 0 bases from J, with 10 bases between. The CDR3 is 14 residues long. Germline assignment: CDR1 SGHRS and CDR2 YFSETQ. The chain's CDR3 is CASSSHGGSYEQYF. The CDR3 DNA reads TGCGCCAGCAGCTCCCACGGAGGCTCCTACGAGCAGTACTTC.

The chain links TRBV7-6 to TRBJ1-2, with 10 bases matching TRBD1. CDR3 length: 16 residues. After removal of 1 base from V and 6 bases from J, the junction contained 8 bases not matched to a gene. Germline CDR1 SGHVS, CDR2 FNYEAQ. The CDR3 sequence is CASSLGTGTGAHGYTF. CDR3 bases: TGTGCCAGCAGCTTAGGCACCGGGACAGGGGCCCATGGCTACACCTTC.